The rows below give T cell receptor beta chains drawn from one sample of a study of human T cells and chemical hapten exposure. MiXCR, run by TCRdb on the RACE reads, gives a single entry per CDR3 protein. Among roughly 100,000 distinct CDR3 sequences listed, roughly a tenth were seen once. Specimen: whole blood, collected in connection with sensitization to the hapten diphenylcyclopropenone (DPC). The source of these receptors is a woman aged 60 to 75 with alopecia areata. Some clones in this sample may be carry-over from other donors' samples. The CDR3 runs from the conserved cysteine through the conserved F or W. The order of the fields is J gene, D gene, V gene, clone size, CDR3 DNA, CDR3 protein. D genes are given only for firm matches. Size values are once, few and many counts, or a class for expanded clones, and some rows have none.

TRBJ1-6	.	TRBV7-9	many	TGTGCCAGCAGCGGAGGTACTTGGAATTCACCCCTCCACTTT	CASSGGTWNSPLHF
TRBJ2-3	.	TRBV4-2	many	TGTGCCAGCAGCCAAGGAGTGAGTCGGGGGTGGAGCACAGATACGCAGTATTTT	CASSQGVSRGWSTDTQYF
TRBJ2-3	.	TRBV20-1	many	TGCAGTGCCTACGGCGGATCACACACAGATACGCAGTATTTT	CSAYGGSHTDTQYF
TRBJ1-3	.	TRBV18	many	TGTGCCAGCTCACCACGAACCGACTCTGGAAACACCATATATTTT	CASSPRTDSGNTIYF
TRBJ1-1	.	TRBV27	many	TGTGCCAGCAGTCCGTCCTTGGGGCGCGATGAAGCTGAAGCTTTCTTT	CASSPSLGRDEAEAFF
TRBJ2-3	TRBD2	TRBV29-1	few	TGCAGCGTGACCACTAGCGGGGATACGCAGTATTTT	CSVTTSGDTQYF
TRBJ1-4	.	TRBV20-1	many	TGCAGTGCTAGCCACAGTAGTGAAAAACTGTTTTTT	CSASHSSEKLFF
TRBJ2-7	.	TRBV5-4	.	TGTGCCAGCAGCTTGGGCTACTCGAGCTCCTACGAGCAGTACTTC	CASSLGYSSSYEQYF
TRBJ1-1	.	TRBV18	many	TGTGCCAGCTCACCCCTGAATGACTTGGACACTGAAGCTTTCTTT	CASSPLNDLDTEAFF
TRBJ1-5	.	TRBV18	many	TGTGCCAGCTCACCAGAGACAGGCGGCGGGCAGCCCCAGCATTTT	CASSPETGGGQPQHF
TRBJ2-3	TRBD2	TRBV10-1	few	TGCGCCAGCAGTTCGTTAGCGGGGGGGCCGGATACGCAGTATTTT	CASSSLAGGPDTQYF
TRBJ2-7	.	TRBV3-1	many	TGTGCCAGCAGCACGGACTACCTAAACGAGCAGTACTTC	CASSTDYLNEQYF
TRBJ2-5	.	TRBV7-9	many	TGTGCCAGCAGCCCCTCAGCAGAGACCCAGTACTTC	CASSPSAETQYF
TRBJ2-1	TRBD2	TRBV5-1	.	TGCGCCACCAGTGTCGGGGGGGTGAGTGTCTCCTACAATGAGCAGTTCTTC	CATSVGGVSVSYNEQFF
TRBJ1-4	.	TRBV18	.	TGTGCCAGCTCACCAGGCACAGGCAATAATGAAAAACTGTTTTTT	CASSPGTGNNEKLFF
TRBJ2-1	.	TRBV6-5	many	TGTGCCAGCAGTCCTACAGGGAATGAGCAGTTCTTC	CASSPTGNEQFF
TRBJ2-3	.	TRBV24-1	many	TGTGCCACGTCCTCTCGAGCGGCAGATACGCAGTATTTT	CATSSRAADTQYF
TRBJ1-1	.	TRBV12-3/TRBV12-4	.	TGTGCCAGCAGGGTCGACAGCTCCGGGAGGACTGAAGCTTTCTTT	CASRVDSSGRTEAFF
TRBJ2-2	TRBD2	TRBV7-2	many	TGTGCCAGCAGCTTAATGCTAGCGGGGACCGGGGAGCTGTTTTTT	CASSLMLAGTGELFF
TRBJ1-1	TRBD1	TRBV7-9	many	TGTGCCAGCAGCTCCTCGGACAGGAGACAAGACTTCATGAACACTGAAGCTTTCTTT	CASSSSDRRQDFMNTEAFF
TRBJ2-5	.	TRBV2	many	TGTGCTTCGGGGTGGCAGCAAGAGACCCAGTACTTC	CASGWQQETQYF
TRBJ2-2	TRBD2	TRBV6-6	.	TGTGCCAGCAGTTACCTTGGGACTAGTTCCTTCACCGGGGAGCTGTTTTTT	CASSYLGTSSFTGELFF